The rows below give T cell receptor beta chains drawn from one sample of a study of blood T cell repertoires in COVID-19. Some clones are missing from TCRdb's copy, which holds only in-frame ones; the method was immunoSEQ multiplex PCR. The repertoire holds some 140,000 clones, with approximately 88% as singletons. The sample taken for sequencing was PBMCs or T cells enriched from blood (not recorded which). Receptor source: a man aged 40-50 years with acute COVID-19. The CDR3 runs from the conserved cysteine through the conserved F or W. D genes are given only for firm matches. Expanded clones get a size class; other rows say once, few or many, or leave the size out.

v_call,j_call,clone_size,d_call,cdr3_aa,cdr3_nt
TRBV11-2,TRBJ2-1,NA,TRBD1,CASSDGTDNEQFF,TGTGCCAGCAGCGACGGGACAGACAATGAGCAGTTCTTC
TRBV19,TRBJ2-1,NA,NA,CASGSRGAGDNEQFF,TGTGCCAGTGGATCCCGTGGGGCAGGGGACAATGAGCAGTTCTTC
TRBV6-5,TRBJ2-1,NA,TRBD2,CASSRAGGPYEQFF,TGTGCCAGCAGTCGAGCGGGAGGGCCTTATGAGCAGTTCTTC
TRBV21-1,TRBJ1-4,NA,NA,CASTPADSREVDEKLFF,TGTGCCAGCACACCCGCAGATTCCAGGGAGGTGGATGAAAAACTGTTTTTT
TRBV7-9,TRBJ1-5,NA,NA,CASSFRTDQPQHF,TGTGCCAGCAGCTTCCGGACAGATCAGCCCCAGCATTTT
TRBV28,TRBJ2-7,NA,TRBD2,CASSLTGRTSYEQYF,TGTGCCAGCAGTTTAACCGGGAGGACCTCCTACGAGCAGTACTTC
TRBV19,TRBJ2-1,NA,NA,CASTLDSSSYNEQFF,TGTGCCAGTACTCTGGACTCAAGCTCCTACAATGAGCAGTTCTTC
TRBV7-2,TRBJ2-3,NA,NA,CASSPDRGKTDTQYF,TGTGCCAGCAGCCCTGACCGGGGTAAGACAGATACGCAGTATTTT
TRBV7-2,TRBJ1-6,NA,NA,CASSPTAGSPLHF,TGTGCCAGCAGCCCCACGGCGGGATCACCCCTCCACTTT
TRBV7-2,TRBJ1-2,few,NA,CASSRPGDTNYGYTF,TGTGCCAGCAGCAGACCGGGAGATACTAACTATGGCTACACCTTC
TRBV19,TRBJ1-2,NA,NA,CASTFGGQRYYGYTF,TGTGCCAGTACTTTCGGTGGACAGCGATACTATGGCTACACCTTC
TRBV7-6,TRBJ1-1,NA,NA,CASSPPRGRNTEAFF,TGTGCCAGCAGCCCCCCACGGGGGAGGAACACTGAAGCTTTCTTT
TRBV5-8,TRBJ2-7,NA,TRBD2,CASRKGLAGEYEQYF,TGTGCCAGCAGAAAGGGACTAGCGGGAGAATACGAGCAGTACTTC
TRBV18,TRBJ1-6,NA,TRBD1,CASSPGQGNSPLHF,TGTGCCAGCTCACCGGGACAGGGGAATTCACCCCTCCACTTT
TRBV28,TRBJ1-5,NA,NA,CASSLAGISRSQPQHF,TGTGCCAGCAGTTTGGCCGGGATAAGTCGCAGTCAGCCCCAGCATTTT
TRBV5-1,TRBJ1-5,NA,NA,CASSSTGGANQPQHF,TGCGCCAGCAGCTCAACCGGGGGGGCAAATCAGCCCCAGCATTTT
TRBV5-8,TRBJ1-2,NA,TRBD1,CASGPGQDNYGYTF,TGTGCCAGCGGCCCGGGACAGGATAACTATGGCTACACCTTC
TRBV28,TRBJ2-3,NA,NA,CASRGPSSTDTQYF,TGTGCCAGCAGGGGCCCATCCAGCACAGATACGCAGTATTTT
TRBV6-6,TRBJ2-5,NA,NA,CASSYPQETQYF,TGTGCCAGCAGTTACCCTCAAGAGACCCAGTACTTC
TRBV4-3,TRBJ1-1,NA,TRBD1,CASNRGEGMNTEAFF,TGCGCCTCGAACAGGGGTGAGGGGATGAACACTGAAGCTTTCTTT
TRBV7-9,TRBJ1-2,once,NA,CASSSWTVDGYTF,TGTGCCAGCAGCTCTTGGACAGTCGATGGCTACACCTTC
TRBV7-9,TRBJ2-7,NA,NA,CASTLGSEQYF,TGTGCCAGCACCCTGGGGAGCGAGCAGTACTTC
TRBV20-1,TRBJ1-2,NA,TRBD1,CRARDRAGYTF,TGCAGAGCTCGGGACAGGGCTGGCTACACCTTC
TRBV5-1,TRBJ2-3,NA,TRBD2,CASSIGPGGTDTQYF,TGCGCCAGCAGCATTGGACCCGGGGGGACAGATACGCAGTATTTT
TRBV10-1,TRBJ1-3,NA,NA,CASMPAGAGNTIYF,TGCGCCAGCATGCCGGCGGGGGCTGGAAACACCATATATTTT
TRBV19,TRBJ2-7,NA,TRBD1,CASSRQGRSEQYF,TGTGCCAGTTCCCGACAGGGGAGGAGCGAGCAGTACTTC
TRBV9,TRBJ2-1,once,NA,CASSRQAVNEQFF,TGTGCCAGCAGTCGACAGGCGGTCAATGAGCAGTTCTTC
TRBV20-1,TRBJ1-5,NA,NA,CSASSTFDQPQHF,TGCAGTGCTAGTAGTACATTCGATCAGCCCCAGCATTTT
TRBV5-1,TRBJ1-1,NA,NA,CASSGGRNTEAFF,TGCGCCAGCAGCGGCGGGAGGAACACTGAAGCTTTCTTT
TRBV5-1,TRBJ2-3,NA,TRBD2,CASKIAGGPDTQYF,TGCGCCAGCAAGATAGCGGGGGGCCCAGATACGCAGTATTTT
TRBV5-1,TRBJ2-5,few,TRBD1,CASSLEGAGETQYF,TGCGCCAGCAGCTTGGAGGGGGCGGGTGAGACCCAGTACTTC
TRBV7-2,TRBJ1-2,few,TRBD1,CASGQGAEGYTF,TGTGCCAGCGGACAGGGGGCAGAGGGCTACACCTTC
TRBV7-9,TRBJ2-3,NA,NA,CASSLTPDTQYF,TGTGCCAGCAGCCTTACTCCAGATACGCAGTATTTT
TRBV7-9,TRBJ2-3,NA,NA,CASTLKGGGGGTQYF,TGTGCCAGCACCCTCAAGGGAGGAGGGGGGGGAACGCAGTATTTT
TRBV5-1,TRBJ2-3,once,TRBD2,CASSSRVAGGEDTQYF,TGCGCCAGCAGCTCCCGGGTAGCGGGGGGGGAAGATACGCAGTATTTT
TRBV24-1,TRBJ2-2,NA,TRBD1,CATGGQTNTGELFF,TGTGCCACCGGGGGACAGACGAACACCGGGGAGCTGTTTTTT
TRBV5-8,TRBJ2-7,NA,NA,CASTHRVGYEQYF,TGTGCCAGCACGCACAGGGTAGGGTACGAGCAGTACTTC
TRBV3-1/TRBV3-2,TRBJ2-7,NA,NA,CASSQDRRSYSYEQYF,TGTGCCAGCAGCCAAGATAGAAGAAGCTACTCGTACGAGCAGTACTTC
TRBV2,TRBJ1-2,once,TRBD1,CASRTGGADYGYTF,TGTGCCAGCAGAACAGGGGGCGCTGACTATGGCTACACCTTC
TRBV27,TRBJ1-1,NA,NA,CASSTSPRTEAFF,TGTGCCAGCAGTACTAGTCCACGAACTGAAGCTTTCTTT